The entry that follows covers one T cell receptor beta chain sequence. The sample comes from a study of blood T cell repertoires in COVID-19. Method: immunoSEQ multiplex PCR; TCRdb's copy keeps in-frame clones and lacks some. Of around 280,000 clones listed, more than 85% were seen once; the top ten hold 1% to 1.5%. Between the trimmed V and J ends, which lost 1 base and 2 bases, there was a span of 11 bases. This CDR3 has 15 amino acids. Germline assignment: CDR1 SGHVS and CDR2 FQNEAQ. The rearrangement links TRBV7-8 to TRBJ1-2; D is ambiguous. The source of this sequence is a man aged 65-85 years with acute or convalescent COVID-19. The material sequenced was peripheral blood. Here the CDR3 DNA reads TGTGCCAGCAGCTTAGTAGGCGGAAGGAACTATGGCTACACCTTC. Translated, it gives CASSLVGGRNYGYTF. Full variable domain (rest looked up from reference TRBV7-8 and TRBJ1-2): GAGVSQSPRYKVAKRGQDVALRCDPISGHVSLFWYQQALGQGPEFLTYFQNEAQLDKSGLPSDRFFAERPEGSVSTLKIQRTQQEDSAVYLCASSLVGGRNYGYTFGSGTRLTVV.